A single sample is the source of the 14 T cell receptor beta chains below, sequenced in a study of vaccination effects on CD4 cells after COVID-19. Sequencing followed a ViraFEST assay step that expanded antigen-specific CD4+ T cells with viral peptide pools. Subsequent to 10 days of culture, CD4+ T cells were isolated. Participants got two doses of BNT162b2 or mRNA-1273 vaccine. The antigens these receptors bind are not known. Sequenced by immunoSEQ multiplex PCR; TCRdb stores in-frame clones only, minus some. The sample records 30,000 to 40,000 clones, approximately 76% being singletons. This specimen consisted of CD4+ T cells from PBMCs cultured with HCoV-229E spike peptides, obtained after COVID-19 vaccination. The receptors stem from a human donor who received a COVID-19 vaccine.

This clone turned up a few times. V usage is TRBV30 and J usage is TRBJ2-5; D is perhaps TRBD1 or TRBD2 (5 bases each). This CDR3 region has 13 residues. Trimming pared 2 bases from V and 7 bases from J, leaving 14 bases between. Germline assignment: CDR1 GTSNPN and CDR2 SVGIG (reference sequence). The CDR3 sequence is CAWSIYGDATQYF. DNA for the CDR3: TGTGCCTGGAGTATTTACGGGGACGCGACCCAGTACTTC.

This clone was counted a few times. The chain carries TRBV4-1 and TRBJ1-6; D remains ambiguous. Trimming left V 4 bases short and J 7 bases short, with 17 bases between. The CDR3 totals 16 residues. Germline V lookup: CDR1 MGHRA, CDR2 YSYEKL. The CDR3 bases are TGCGCCAGCAGCCCGCTTGGGGAGGGCCAAAATTCACCCCTCCACTTT. This sequence encodes CASSPLGEGQNSPLHF.

This clone was recorded once. V gene TRBV5-4 combines with J gene TRBJ2-7, with D possibly TRBD2 on 7 matching bases. Germline V gene lookup returns CDR1 SGHNT and CDR2 YYREEE (reference sequence). The ends were cut back, 1 base at V and 1 base at J, with 18 bases in the middle. This CDR3 has 17 residues. This chain's CDR3 is CASSLTRGGDPSYEQYF. CDR3 bases: TGTGCCAGCAGCTTGACTCGAGGGGGGGACCCTTCCTACGAGCAGTACTTC. The full variable domain, rest sourced from reference TRBV5-4 and TRBJ2-7, is ETGVTQSPTHLIKTRGQQVTLRCSSQSGHNTVSWYQQALGQGPQFIFQYYREEENGRGNFPPRFSGLQFPNYSSELNVNALELDDSALYLCASSLTRGGDPSYEQYFGPGTRLTVT.

This clone was picked up one time. The chain recombines TRBV14 with TRBJ2-2; D perhaps matches TRBD1 (6 bases). Trimming shortened V by 5 bases and J by 6 bases, and 16 bases separated the two germline ends. The CDR3 covers 15 residues. CDR1 and CDR2 from the germline V gene are SGHDN and FVKESK. In nucleotides, the CDR3 is TGTGCCAGCAGCATGGGGGCAGGGATTGCCGGGGAGCTGTTTTTT. This encodes CASSMGAGIAGELFF.

V and J are TRBV18 and TRBJ1-6, with D possibly matching TRBD1 (6 bases). Looked up from germline, CDR1 is KGHSH and CDR2 is LQKENI. CDR3 size: 14 residues. V lost 4 bases and J lost 5, with 9 bases in between. CDR3 DNA sequence: TGTGCCAGCTCACGACAGGAAGATAATTCACCCCTCCACTTT. As protein: CASSRQEDNSPLHF. The complete variable domain, with remaining parts taken from reference TRBV18 and TRBJ1-6, reads NAGVMQNPRHLVRRRGQEARLRCSPMKGHSHVYWYRQLPEEGLKFMVYLQKENIIDESGMPKERFSAEFPKEGPSILRIQQVVRGDSAAYFCASSRQEDNSPLHFGNGTRLTVT.

The gene calls are TRBV6-1 and TRBJ1-6; D uncertain. This CDR3 contains 13 residues. Trimming removed 3 bases from V and 10 bases from J, with 10 bases in between. The germline gives CDR1 MNHNS, CDR2 SASEGT. The CDR3 DNA reads TGTGCCAGCAGTGATGTTGCAGGCTCACCCCTCCACTTT. Amino acids: CASSDVAGSPLHF.

This clone was found a few times. Other nucleotide sequences in the sample specify the same CDR3. The chain couples TRBV11-2 to TRBJ2-7; TRBD2 agrees at 7 bases. This CDR3 region has 13 residues. V trimming: 3 bases; J trimming: 3 bases; junction bases outside the gene matches: 2. From germline, CDR1 is SGHAT and CDR2 FQNNGV. This chain's CDR3 is CASSLSGDYEQYF. CDR3 DNA sequence: TGTGCCAGCAGCTTGAGCGGGGACTACGAGCAGTACTTC.

The chain uses TRBV2 and TRBJ2-2, with D perhaps being TRBD1 or TRBD2 (5 bases each). Germline loops: CDR1 SNHLY, CDR2 FYNNEI. Between the trimmed V and J ends, which lost 6 bases and 6 bases, there was a span of 17 bases. This CDR3 has 15 residues. The CDR3 nucleotides are TGTGCCAGCAGCCAGCAGGGAGATTGGCCCGGGGAGCTGTTTTTT. Its translation is CASSQQGDWPGELFF.

This chain connects TRBV12-3 or TRBV12-4 to TRBJ2-7; the D is unclear. The CDR3 is made up of 13 amino acids. The V and J ends lost 2 bases and 0 bases respectively, with 5 bases between them. In DNA, the CDR3 is TGTGCCAGCAGTTTATCAAACTCCTACGAGCAGTACTTC. It yields the protein CASSLSNSYEQYF.

This clone was seen just once. This chain joins TRBV5-4 and TRBJ2-1; 8 bases map to TRBD1. CDR1 and CDR2 from the germline V gene are SGHNT and YYREEE (reference sequence). CDR3 length equals 14 residues. Losses at the gene ends were 4 bases for V and 9 bases for J; bases not matched to a gene: 9. CDR3 sequence reads: CASSPGQGRGEQFF. The CDR3 bases are TGTGCCAGCAGCCCAGGACAGGGTAGGGGTGAGCAGTTCTTC.

This chain connects TRBV15 to TRBJ2-7; maybe TRBD1 (5 bases). The V gene's germline CDR1 is LNHNV and CDR2 YYDKDF (reference sequence). Trimming removed 0 bases at V and 3 bases at J, with 15 bases between. This CDR3 is built from 16 residues. This CDR3 reads CATSRDSGFLIYEQYF. CDR3 DNA sequence: TGTGCCACCAGCAGAGATTCAGGGTTTCTTATCTACGAGCAGTACTTC. Drawing the rest from reference TRBV15 and TRBJ2-7, the complete variable domain is DAMVIQNPRYQVTQFGKPVTLSCSQTLNHNVMYWYQQKSSQAPKLLFHYYDKDFNNEADTPDNFQSRRPNTSFCFLDIRSPGLGDTAMYLCATSRDSGFLIYEQYFGPGTRLTVT.

The chain combines TRBV7-9 with TRBJ2-7; 9 nucleotides match TRBD1. The ends lost 4 bases at V and 4 bases at J; junction bases unmatched: 5. CDR3 length: 14 residues. Germline values: CDR1 SEHNR, CDR2 FQNEAQ (reference sequence). Here the CDR3 DNA reads TGTGCCAGCAGCTCCCGGGACAGGGTTTACGAGCAGTACTTC. This sequence encodes CASSSRDRVYEQYF.

The sample holds one count of this clone. This chain connects TRBV9 to TRBJ2-3, with 7 nucleotides matching TRBD2. Germline V gene data show CDR1 as SGDLS and CDR2 as YYNGEE. J lost 4 bases, V lost 0 bases, and 11 bases had no gene match. CDR3 size: 17 residues. The CDR3 DNA is TGTGCCAGCAGCGTAGCAGCGGGGACTTATTTGGCAGATACGCAGTATTTT. Protein: CASSVAAGTYLADTQYF.

This chain uses TRBV5-1 with TRBJ1-6, with D tentatively TRBD1 (5 bases). V lost 3 bases to trimming and J lost 9 bases, with 19 bases between them. This CDR3 is built from 16 residues. Germline V CDR1 and CDR2: SGHRS, YFSETQ. The CDR3 bases are TGCGCCAGCAGCTCTATGTTCTCGGGGGAGACTTCACCCCTCCACTTT. Protein product: CASSSMFSGETSPLHF.